These 27 T cell receptor beta chains came from one sample sequenced in a study of blood T cell repertoires in COVID-19. Libraries were prepared by immunoSEQ multiplex PCR; TCRdb keeps only in-frame clonotypes and omits some of them. The sample lists over 200,000 clones, roughly 87% seen once, with more than 10% in the top ten. Specimen: peripheral blood. The receptors come from a young woman who had recovered from COVID-19.

The chain joins TRBV6-5 to TRBJ2-7; D possibly corresponds to TRBD1 (5 bases). Trimming removed 0 bases at V and 2 bases at J, with 8 bases between. This CDR3 has 14 residues. Germline loops: CDR1 MNHEY, CDR2 SVGAGI. This CDR3 is CASSYSGPTYEQYF. CDR3 DNA sequence: TGTGCCAGCAGTTACTCGGGGCCCACCTACGAGCAGTACTTC.

The chain uses TRBV6-5 and TRBJ2-3; tentatively, D is TRBD1 (5 bases). This CDR3 is 13 amino acids long. Germline values: CDR1 MNHEY, CDR2 SVGAGI. V dropped 6 bases and J dropped 2 bases, with 9 bases sitting between them. The CDR3 DNA sequence: TGTGCCAGCAGAGGACACTTCACAGATACGCAGTATTTT. Amino acid sequence: CASRGHFTDTQYF.

The V and J genes are TRBV3-1 (or the pseudogene TRBV3-2) and TRBJ2-3, with 7 bases matching TRBD2. Germline V CDR1 and CDR2: LGHDT, YNNKEL (reference sequence). This CDR3 region has 16 residues. V trimming: 4 bases; J trimming: 4 bases; junction bases outside the gene matches: 11. CDR3 residues: CASSLSGKFGADTQYF. In DNA form, the CDR3 reads TGTGCCAGCAGCCTCAGCGGGAAGTTCGGGGCAGATACGCAGTATTTT.

The rearrangement links TRBV13 to TRBJ2-1, with D uncertain. V was clipped by 4 bases and J by 9 bases, with 10 bases between them. Germline CDR1 is PRHDT and CDR2 is FYEKMQ (reference sequence). The CDR3 contains 12 residues. The CDR3 is CASSSGRFEQFF. CDR3 in DNA: TGTGCCAGCAGCTCCGGCAGGTTTGAGCAGTTCTTC.

The chain employs TRBV27 and TRBJ2-1, with no clear D. V lost 5 bases and J lost 7, with 18 bases in between. Germline V CDR1 and CDR2: MNHEY, SMNVEV (reference sequence). CDR3 length: 15 residues. CDR3 protein: CASSPSHAPRNEQFF. The CDR3 nucleotides read TGTGCCAGCAGTCCGTCGCACGCCCCGAGGAATGAGCAGTTCTTC.

The V call is TRBV4-3, the J call TRBJ1-1; D gene unclear. Germline-derived CDR1 and CDR2 are LGHNA and YSLEER. V lost 0 bases to trimming and J lost 8 bases, with 13 bases between them. The CDR3 has 14 amino acids. CDR3: CASSQDRVAAEAFF. CDR3 bases: TGCGCCAGCAGCCAAGATCGGGTCGCAGCCGAAGCTTTCTTT.

V is TRBV6-5 and J is TRBJ2-7; 11 bases line up with TRBD1. Germline CDR1 reads MNHEY; CDR2 reads SVGAGI. The J segment lost 6 bases and the V segment lost 0 bases, leaving 4 bases of the junction unmatched. The CDR3 contains 15 residues. The CDR3 loop is CASSYSRTGGFEQYF. DNA for the CDR3: TGTGCCAGCAGTTACTCGCGGACAGGGGGCTTCGAGCAGTACTTC.

V usage is TRBV6-2 or TRBV6-3 and J usage is TRBJ1-5; D gene ambiguous. Germline values: CDR1 MNHEY, CDR2 SVGEGT. The CDR3 is 13 residues long. V lost 5 bases and J 7 bases, leaving 12 bases between the germline ends. This CDR3 reads CASSRNREQPQHF. The CDR3, as DNA: TGTGCCAGCAGTAGAAACAGAGAACAGCCCCAGCATTTT.

The chain carries TRBV10-3 and TRBJ1-3; D not certain. Trimming stripped 4 bases from V and 0 bases from J, with 25 bases between. Germline CDR1 reads ENHRY; CDR2 reads SYGVKD. The length of the CDR3 is 20 residues. CDR3 protein: CAISGLLVRETAPSGNTIYF. CDR3 in DNA: TGTGCCATCAGTGGACTTCTAGTGCGGGAGACGGCCCCCTCTGGAAACACCATATATTTT.

This clone was detected only a few times. The rearrangement uses TRBV3-1 (or the pseudogene TRBV3-2) and TRBJ2-7; 10 positions agree with TRBD1. The CDR3 has 15 residues. J lost 3 bases, V lost 4 bases, and 6 bases had no gene match. Germline CDR1 and CDR2: LGHDT and YNNKEL (reference sequence). The CDR3 DNA sequence: TGTGCCAGCAGCCTGGGACAGGGGCCCTTCTACGAGCAGTACTTC. Translated, it gives CASSLGQGPFYEQYF.

This clone is a singleton in its sample. This chain links TRBV3-1 (or the pseudogene TRBV3-2) with TRBJ2-3; TRBD1 matches at 8 bases. In germline, CDR1 is LGHDT, CDR2 YNNKEL (reference sequence). Trimming removed 5 bases from V and 0 bases from J; junction bases left unmatched: 1. The CDR3 spans 14 residues. Here the CDR3 reads CASSGQGSTDTQYF. The CDR3 DNA reads as TGTGCCAGCAGCGGACAGGGTAGCACAGATACGCAGTATTTT.

CDR3 bases: TGCGCCAGCAGCCTGCGGGACAGCTACAATGAGCAGTTCTTC. It yields the protein CASSLRDSYNEQFF. The chain links TRBV4-1 to TRBJ2-1, with a possible D match to TRBD1 (7 bases). Looked up from germline, CDR1 is MGHRA and CDR2 is YSYEKL. The CDR3 extends over 14 amino acids. V gave up 4 bases and J gave up 3 bases, with 10 bases separating them.

This clone was recorded once. The chain links TRBV3-1 (or the pseudogene TRBV3-2) to TRBJ1-4, with no clear D. Trimming removed 1 base from V and 7 bases from J, with 16 bases in between. This CDR3 region has 16 residues. The germline CDR1 and CDR2 sequences are LGHDT and YNNKEL (reference sequence). CDR3 sequence reads: CASSQGWSWAIEKLFF. CDR3 DNA sequence: TGTGCCAGCAGCCAAGGATGGTCTTGGGCGATTGAAAAACTGTTTTTT.

The chain employs TRBV19 and TRBJ1-5, with D hard to call. The V gene's germline CDR1 is LNHDA and CDR2 SQIVND (reference sequence). V dropped 8 bases and J dropped 7 bases, with 15 bases sitting between them. CDR3 length: 13 amino acids. CDR3 DNA sequence: TGTGCCAGTGCAGCGGGCGAGCCCCAGCCCCAGCATTTT. It yields the protein CASAAGEPQPQHF.

V gene TRBV21-1 combines with J gene TRBJ2-1; the D call in the table, TRBD2, was not verified against the DNA. TRBV21-1 is shown as a pseudogene. This CDR3 spans 15 amino acids. For the CDR3, the DNA is TGTGCCAGCAGCAAGACTAGCGGGGGTTCCAATGAGCAGTTCTTC. Translating gives CASSKTSGGSNEQFF.

The chain carries TRBV6-2 or TRBV6-3 and TRBJ1-2; D remains unclear. CDR3 length equals 14 residues. Germline V gives CDR1 MNHEY, CDR2 SVGEGT. Deletions cut 2 bases from V and 4 bases from J, with 11 bases between. CDR3 in DNA: TGTGCCAGCAGTTACCCAGTGCCGGGCTATGGCTACACCTTC. The encoded protein is CASSYPVPGYGYTF.

This chain links TRBV3-1 (or the pseudogene TRBV3-2) with TRBJ2-7; D ambiguous. V lost 3 bases and J 3 bases, leaving 6 bases between the germline ends. Germline V gives CDR1 LGHDT, CDR2 YNNKEL (reference sequence). CDR3 size: 12 residues. The CDR3 sequence is CASSHNIYEQYF. The CDR3 coding sequence is TGTGCCAGCAGCCATAATATCTACGAGCAGTACTTC.

The rearrangement links TRBV27 to TRBJ1-2; 7 bases map to TRBD1. The CDR3 has 12 amino acids. V lost 2 bases, J lost 7 bases, and 1 base stayed unmatched. The V gene's germline CDR1 is MNHEY and CDR2 SMNVEV (reference sequence). The CDR3 DNA follows: TGTGCCAGCAGTTTAACAGGGGTTGGCTACACCTTC. This sequence encodes CASSLTGVGYTF.

This clone was seen once. The V call is TRBV14, the J call TRBJ2-5; tentative D call: TRBD1 (5 bases). V lost 0 bases and J 2 bases, leaving 22 bases between the germline ends. The germline CDR1 and CDR2 sequences are SGHDN and FVKESK. This CDR3 is 19 amino acids long. This chain's CDR3 is CASSQDRNRQGQLQETQYF. Here the CDR3 DNA reads TGTGCCAGCAGCCAAGATAGGAACAGGCAAGGCCAGTTACAAGAGACCCAGTACTTC.

This CDR3 reads CASSRTGRGAGNTIYF. CDR3 in DNA: TGTGCCAGCAGCCGGACAGGGAGAGGGGCTGGAAACACCATATATTTT. The rearrangement uses TRBV2 and TRBJ1-3; TRBD1 matches at 8 bases. Trimming cost V 6 bases and J 2 bases; bases outside gene matches: 9. Germline V gene lookup returns CDR1 SNHLY and CDR2 FYNNEI. The CDR3 contains 16 residues.

The chain is built from TRBV6-2 or TRBV6-3 and TRBJ2-7; 8 bases align to TRBD1. V shed 4 bases, J shed 2 bases, and the junction held 7 bases outside the gene matches. The germline CDR1 and CDR2 sequences are MNHEY and SVGEGT. This CDR3 has 15 amino acids. The CDR3 DNA is TGTGCCAGCAGTTTCCCCCAGACAGGGGCCTACGAGCAGTACTTC. It specifies CASSFPQTGAYEQYF.

The chain combines TRBV9 with TRBJ2-1; 12 bases match TRBD2. The CDR3 covers 17 residues. With V trimmed by 3 bases and J by 0 bases, 4 bases remained unmatched. Germline CDR1 SGDLS, CDR2 YYNGEE. The CDR3 region is CASSGGLAGSSYNEQFF. CDR3 DNA sequence: TGTGCCAGCAGCGGTGGACTAGCGGGGAGCTCCTACAATGAGCAGTTCTTC.

The V gene is TRBV9, the J gene TRBJ2-2, with a tentative D call TRBD2 (6 bases). Germline CDR1 is SGDLS and CDR2 is YYNGEE. The V and J ends lost 1 base and 5 bases respectively, with 9 bases between them. The length of the CDR3 is 14 residues. CDR3 coding DNA: TGTGCCAGCAGCGTATCCGGGAGAACCGGGGAGCTGTTTTTT. This encodes CASSVSGRTGELFF.

V and J are TRBV15 and TRBJ2-5, with a tentative D call TRBD1 (7 bases). Trimming left V 5 bases short and J 1 base short, with 11 bases between. Per the germline V gene, CDR1 is LNHNV and CDR2 is YYDKDF (reference sequence). The CDR3 totals 14 residues. The CDR3 bases are TGTGCCACCAGCGATCAGGGGGGCCAAGAGACCCAGTACTTC. It yields the protein CATSDQGGQETQYF. Combining the CDR3 with reference TRBV15 and TRBJ2-5 gives the whole variable domain DAMVIQNPRYQVTQFGKPVTLSCSQTLNHNVMYWYQQKSSQAPKLLFHYYDKDFNNEADTPDNFQSRRPNTSFCFLDIRSPGLGDTAMYLCATSDQGGQETQYFGPGTRLLVL.

The chain has TRBV30 and TRBJ1-1; D is perhaps TRBD1 (5 bases). The CDR3 spans 13 residues. V gave up 2 bases and J gave up 2 bases, with 9 bases separating them. Germline CDR1 is GTSNPN and CDR2 is SVGIG (reference sequence). CDR3 residues: CAWSMTVNTEAFF. DNA of the CDR3: TGTGCCTGGAGTATGACAGTTAACACTGAAGCTTTCTTT.

The chain joins TRBV7-8 to TRBJ2-4; D is ambiguous. The germline V gene has CDR1 SGHVS and CDR2 FQNEAQ. With 5 bases removed from V and 0 bases from J, the gap between germline ends came to 8 bases. This CDR3 has 14 residues. Here the CDR3 DNA reads TGTGCCAGCAGCCTGAGCTTAGCCAAAAACATTCAGTACTTC. Translating it yields CASSLSLAKNIQYF.

This chain joins TRBV29-1 and TRBJ2-2; D uncertain. The germline V gene has CDR1 SQVTM and CDR2 ANQGSEA. The CDR3 has 12 residues. The ends were cut back, 3 bases at V and 4 bases at J, with 6 bases in the middle. DNA for the CDR3: TGCAGCGTTGACAGTATCACCGGGGAGCTGTTTTTT. Protein sequence: CSVDSITGELFF.